Below are 16 T cell receptor beta chains sequenced from a single sample in a study of blood T cell repertoires in COVID-19. Assay: immunoSEQ multiplex PCR; the TCRdb copy retains only in-frame clones and omits some. The profile shows about 35,000 clones, about 87% of them singletons. Sequencing input: peripheral blood. Receptors originate from a human donor in a cohort sampled during active COVID-19.

The chain employs TRBV6-5 and TRBJ1-5; D is perhaps TRBD1 (5 bases). V was shortened by 6 bases and J by 7 bases, with 19 bases between the two germline ends. The CDR3 is 15 amino acids. Germline-derived CDR1 and CDR2 are MNHEY and SVGAGI. CDR3 DNA: TGTGCCAGCAGGCTCCTCGGGGGAGTAGGGCAGCCCCAGCATTTT. Its translation: CASRLLGGVGQPQHF.

CDR3 residues: CASSLGRGNNQPQHF. As DNA, the CDR3 is TGTGCCAGCAGTTTAGGGCGGGGGAACAATCAGCCCCAGCATTTT. The chain carries TRBV28 and TRBJ1-5; a possible D gene is TRBD1 (5 bases). Trimming took 2 bases from V and 3 from J, leaving 11 bases between them. This CDR3 comprises 15 residues. CDR1 and CDR2 (germline): MDHEN, SYDVKM.

The V gene is TRBV7-2, the J gene TRBJ1-6; TRBD1 is a possible D gene (6 bases). V was clipped by 8 bases and J by 5 bases, with 10 bases between them. Germline values: CDR1 SGHTA, CDR2 FQGNSA. This CDR3 contains 13 residues. In DNA form, the CDR3 reads TGTGCCAGCTACGGACAGAATAATTCACCCCTCCACTTT. Its protein product is CASYGQNNSPLHF. The full variable domain, with the rest looked up from reference TRBV7-2 and TRBJ1-6, is GAGVSQSPSNKVTEKGKDVELRCDPISGHTALYWYRQSLGQGLEFLIYFQGNSAPDKSGLPSDRFSAERTGGSVSTLTIQRTQQEDSAVYLCASYGQNNSPLHFGNGTRLTVT.

The chain joins TRBV27 to TRBJ2-7, with a possible D match to TRBD1 (5 bases). Looked up from germline, CDR1 is MNHEY and CDR2 is SMNVEV (reference sequence). The CDR3 is 16 residues long. V lost 6 bases and J 2 bases, leaving 20 bases between the germline ends. The CDR3 spells CASSRKGSGVPYEQYF. CDR3 coding DNA: TGTGCCAGCAGCAGAAAGGGGTCAGGAGTCCCCTACGAGCAGTACTTC.

This clone has just one count. The rearrangement links TRBV2 to TRBJ2-7; maybe TRBD2 (6 bases). Trimming left V 7 bases short and J 4 bases short, with 23 bases between. This CDR3 is 16 amino acids long. Germline V gene lookup returns CDR1 SNHLY and CDR2 FYNNEI. CDR3 in DNA: TGTGCCAGCATAAACCGGGGGAAGAGGAGGGAATACGAGCAGTACTTC. This codes for CASINRGKRREYEQYF.

The rearrangement uses TRBV7-6 and TRBJ1-6; 7 bases align to TRBD1. CDR1 SGHVS and CDR2 FNYEAQ come from the germline V gene. The CDR3 sequence is 17 residues long. The V and J ends lost 5 bases and 4 bases, in that order; junction bases with no gene match: 11. The CDR3 region is CASSPQGGAPYNSPLHF. The CDR3 DNA sequence: TGTGCCAGCAGCCCCCAGGGGGGCGCGCCATATAATTCACCCCTCCACTTT.

This chain links TRBV21-1 with TRBJ2-7; the table names TRBD2, a call not compared with the DNA. TRBV21-1 is termed a pseudogene. The CDR3 has 19 residues. Here the CDR3 reads CASSKEGLAGGDLTYEQYF. The CDR3 DNA sequence: TGTGCCAGCAGCAAAGAGGGACTAGCGGGGGGGGACCTTACCTACGAGCAGTACTTC.

The chain employs TRBV10-2 and TRBJ1-1; the D is unclear. Germline CDR1 WSHSY, CDR2 SAAADI. Trimming stripped 3 bases from V and 5 bases from J, with 13 bases between. The CDR3 spans 14 residues. The CDR3 sequence: CASSDGVVGTEAFF. In nucleotides, the CDR3 is TGCGCCAGCAGTGACGGGGTGGTGGGGACTGAAGCTTTCTTT.

V gene TRBV21-1 combines with J gene TRBJ2-7; no DNA check was done on the table's D call, TRBD1. TRBV21-1 is annotated as a pseudogene. This CDR3 region has 15 residues. This CDR3 reads CASSKGPGASDEQYF. In nucleotides, the CDR3 is TGTGCCAGCAGCAAAGGTCCAGGGGCATCGGACGAGCAGTACTTC.

This chain uses TRBV24-1 with TRBJ2-7; TRBD2 matches 8 bases. Germline-derived CDR1 and CDR2 are KGHDR and SFDVKD. This CDR3 is 13 amino acids long. V shed 1 base and J 5 bases; nucleotides not matched to a gene: 0. The CDR3 DNA is TGTGCCACCAGTGATTTTAGCGGGGACGAGCAGTACTTC. It codes for CATSDFSGDEQYF.

J is TRBJ2-7 and V is TRBV5-1; TRBD1 matches at 7 bases. This CDR3 is 15 amino acids long. The germline V gene encodes CDR1 SGHRS and CDR2 YFSETQ. V was clipped by 1 base and J by 2 bases; unmatched bases: 6. CDR3 sequence: CASSLFRGPTYEQYF. DNA of the CDR3: TGCGCCAGCAGCTTGTTTAGGGGGCCTACCTACGAGCAGTACTTC.

The gene calls are TRBV18 and TRBJ2-1; 8 bases are a match to TRBD1. The germline gives CDR1 KGHSH, CDR2 LQKENI. This CDR3 is built from 14 residues. The V segment lost 3 bases and the J segment 4 bases; nucleotides outside the gene matches: 2. CDR3 nucleotides: TGTGCCAGCTCACCGGGACAGGAATACAATGAGCAGTTCTTC. Its protein product is CASSPGQEYNEQFF.

This chain uses TRBV5-1 with TRBJ2-2; a possible D gene is TRBD1 (5 bases). The germline V gene has CDR1 SGHRS and CDR2 YFSETQ. The CDR3 has 16 amino acids. V lost 4 bases, J lost 1 base, and 14 bases lay in between. This CDR3 is CASSLEDTRNTGELFF. DNA of the CDR3: TGCGCCAGCAGCCTCGAGGACACCCGGAACACCGGGGAGCTGTTTTTT.

The genes are TRBV27 and TRBJ1-1, with 8 bases that match TRBD1. Per the germline V gene, CDR1 is MNHEY and CDR2 is SMNVEV (reference sequence). Trimming cost V 8 bases and J 5 bases; bases outside gene matches: 10. The CDR3 contains 14 residues. CDR3 loop: CASQPFTGGTEAFF. The CDR3 coding sequence is TGTGCCAGCCAACCATTTACAGGGGGGACTGAAGCTTTCTTT.

The chain couples TRBV4-3 to TRBJ1-1; TRBD1 agrees at 8 bases. V lost 4 bases and J lost 5; bases outside the gene matches: 18. This CDR3 comprises 18 residues. Germline lookup yields CDR1 LGHNA and CDR2 YSLEER. The CDR3 DNA sequence: TGCGCCAGCAGCCTACGACTAACTCAGGGGGCCCTTGGGACTGAAGCTTTCTTT. It translates to CASSLRLTQGALGTEAFF.

The chain uses TRBV6-5 and TRBJ1-4; 7 bases are shared with TRBD1. After removal of 7 bases from V and 5 bases from J, the junction contained 7 bases not matched to a gene. The length of the CDR3 is 14 residues. Germline V gene data show CDR1 as MNHEY and CDR2 as SVGAGI. CDR3 nucleotide sequence: TGTGCCAGCACCGGACAGGCTGCGAATGAAAAACTGTTTTTT. Translating gives CASTGQAANEKLFF.